A single sample gave rise to the 32 T cell receptor beta chains below, sequenced in a study of T cells in Graves' hyperthyroidism and ophthalmopathy. The source material, RNA transcripts, was used to amplify TCR beta CDR3 regions. TCR CDR3 underwent first-round RT-PCR with the HTBI primer set. A single record per CDR3 protein comes from TCRdb applying MiXCR to the multiplex PCR reads. The sample carries 700,000 to 850,000 distinct CDR3 sequences, 30% to 40% recorded once. Sequenced: blood. Receptors were obtained from a woman aged 35 to 49 with Graves' hyperthyroidism.

The sample holds a few counts of this clonotype. V gene TRBV30 combines with J gene TRBJ2-5; D possibly corresponds to TRBD2 (5 bases). In germline, CDR1 is GTSNPN, CDR2 SVGIG (reference sequence). The CDR3 spans 12 residues. V gave up 2 bases and J gave up 5 bases, with 9 bases separating them. In DNA form, the CDR3 reads TGTGCCTGGAGTCTTACGGGGGAGACCCAGTACTTC. It translates to CAWSLTGETQYF.

V is TRBV20-1 and J is TRBJ1-5, with a weak D call TRBD1 (5 bases). The germline V and J ends were trimmed by 3 bases and 0 bases, with 9 bases remaining between them. This CDR3 spans 14 amino acids. CDR1 and CDR2 (germline): DFQATT, SNEGSKA (reference sequence). The CDR3 DNA reads TGCAGTGCTAGTTTGGGGGATAGCAATCAGCCCCAGCATTTT. Encoded protein: CSASLGDSNQPQHF.

This rearrangement joins TRBV20-1 to TRBJ2-5, with 7 nucleotides matching TRBD2. This CDR3 is built from 12 residues. Unmatched junction bases numbered 5, after V lost 6 bases and J lost 4 bases. The V gene's germline CDR1 is DFQATT and CDR2 SNEGSKA (reference sequence). CDR3 nucleotides: TGCAGTGCCCAGAGGGAGGGAGAGACCCAGTACTTC. Its protein is CSAQREGETQYF.

In this sample, this clonotype turned up many times. The chain employs TRBV10-2 and TRBJ1-2; D uncertain. Trimming removed 0 bases at V and 4 bases at J, with 9 bases between. Germline V CDR1 and CDR2: WSHSY, SAAADI. The CDR3 consists of 14 residues. The CDR3: CASSESGTGYGYTF. DNA for the CDR3: TGCGCCAGCAGTGAGTCCGGAACCGGCTATGGCTACACCTTC.

This clonotype was observed at least ten times. This sequence joins TRBV6-2 or TRBV6-3 and TRBJ1-1; D gene ambiguous. Germline-derived CDR1 and CDR2 are MNHEY and SVGEGT. The CDR3 contains 16 residues. The V and J ends lost 6 bases and 1 base respectively, with 18 bases between them. The CDR3, as DNA: TGTGCCAGCAGCTCTTATATGTTACAGTCGAACACTGAAGCTTTCTTT. Its protein is CASSSYMLQSNTEAFF.

The chain uses TRBV2 and TRBJ1-1; 8 positions agree with TRBD1. V shed 5 bases, J shed 8 bases, and the junction held 10 bases outside the gene matches. Germline lookup yields CDR1 SNHLY and CDR2 FYNNEI. CDR3 length: 14 amino acids. The CDR3 region is CASSSTGGGSEAFF. The CDR3 DNA sequence: TGTGCCAGCAGTTCCACAGGGGGTGGTTCCGAAGCTTTCTTT.

Regarding this clonotype: Since the CDR3 does not end with the conserved phenylalanine or tryptophan, this likely comes from a read error. Because the CDR3's place on the DNA is in doubt, the DNA is left out and the CDR3 is given as listed by TCRdb. J is TRBJ1-1 and V is TRBV24-1; TRBD1 reflects the table's D call only, with no check against the DNA. CDR1 and CDR2 from the germline V gene are KGHDR and SFDVKD. The CDR3 contains 14 residues when both ends are counted. The CDR3 here is CATSENRDGVSALL.

This clonotype came up once. CDR3 in DNA: TGTGCCAGCAGTTCTCGCGTGTGGGGGAACACTGAAGCTTTCTTT. Residues: CASSSRVWGNTEAFF. J is TRBJ1-1 and V is TRBV6-5; no definite D call. The CDR3 has 15 amino acids. V gave up 4 bases and J gave up 1 base, with 13 bases separating them. Germline lookup yields CDR1 MNHEY and CDR2 SVGAGI.

This clonotype was observed once. V and J are TRBV6-5 and TRBJ1-2, with 10 positions matching TRBD1. The germline V gene encodes CDR1 MNHEY and CDR2 SVGAGI. Unmatched junction bases numbered 11, after V lost 10 bases and J lost 0 bases. This CDR3 is built from 16 residues. This CDR3 reads CAISPGTGAPNYGYTF. As DNA, the CDR3 is TGTGCCATCAGCCCCGGGACAGGGGCCCCTAACTATGGCTACACCTTC.

The chain employs TRBV10-3 and TRBJ1-2, with D uncertain. Germline V gene lookup returns CDR1 ENHRY and CDR2 SYGVKD. V was clipped by 0 bases and J by 4 bases, with 12 bases between them. This CDR3 comprises 15 residues. As DNA, the CDR3 is TGTGCCATCAGTGAGTCGACTCTTGGCAGCTATGGCTACACCTTC. Translation: CAISESTLGSYGYTF.

The chain links TRBV7-8 to TRBJ2-7; D call uncertain. The J call is uncertain, as TRBJ2-1 better fits the DNA end. CDR1 and CDR2 (germline): SGHVS, FQNEAQ. The CDR3 loop spans 13 amino acids. CDR3 bases: TGTGCCAGCAGCTTGGATCGTAGGGATGAGCAGTTCTTC. This codes for CASSLDRRDEQFF.

Only a few counts were recorded for this clonotype. The genes are TRBV7-9 and TRBJ2-2; 7 bases align to TRBD1. This CDR3 has 16 residues. Germline V gene data show CDR1 as SEHNR and CDR2 as FQNEAQ (reference sequence). J gave up 3 bases and V 6 bases, and 10 bases lay outside the gene matches. CDR3 coding DNA: TGTGCCAGCAGTCTAACAGGGGTGGTGGACACCGGGGAGCTGTTTTTT. Protein: CASSLTGVVDTGELFF.

This clonotype has a single count. The chain has TRBV11-1 and TRBJ1-1; D perhaps matches TRBD1 (5 bases). V was shortened by 6 bases and J by 8 bases, with 16 bases between the two germline ends. CDR3 length: 13 amino acids. CDR1 and CDR2 (germline): SGHAT, FQDESV (reference sequence). In nucleotides, the CDR3 is TGTGCCAGCAGTTTCAATTTGGGGGGGGAAGCTTTCTTT. This translates into CASSFNLGGEAFF. Full variable domain (rest looked up from reference TRBV11-1 and TRBJ1-1): EAEVAQSPRYKITEKSQAVAFWCDPISGHATLYWYRQILGQGPELLVQFQDESVVDDSQLPKDRFSAERLKGVDSTLKIQPAELGDSAMYLCASSFNLGGEAFFGQGTRLTVV.

This clonotype was recorded at least ten times. The rearrangement joins TRBV10-2 to TRBJ1-1, with no clear D. The CDR3 runs to 12 residues. The germline V gene encodes CDR1 WSHSY and CDR2 SAAADI. With 2 bases removed from V and 6 bases from J, the gap between germline ends came to 7 bases. The CDR3 region is CASSEPTPEAFF. CDR3 DNA: TGCGCCAGCAGTGAGCCGACACCTGAAGCTTTCTTT.

This clonotype was observed a handful of times. The chain recombines TRBV7-2 with TRBJ2-5; unclear D gene. The germline CDR1 and CDR2 sequences are SGHTA and FQGNSA. This CDR3 region has 14 residues. Trimming removed 1 base at V and 1 base at J, with 7 bases between. The CDR3 sequence is CASSLEVPQETQYF. CDR3 coding DNA: TGTGCCAGCAGCTTAGAGGTACCCCAAGAGACCCAGTACTTC.

The chain recombines TRBV18 with TRBJ2-7; the D is unclear. With 3 bases removed from V and 2 bases from J, the gap between germline ends came to 14 bases. Germline V lookup: CDR1 KGHSH, CDR2 LQKENI. This CDR3 comprises 15 residues. The DNA of the CDR3 is TGTGCCAGCTCACCCTGGGCAAAAAGGCCCTACGAGCAGTACTTC. Protein product: CASSPWAKRPYEQYF.

The rearrangement joins TRBV2 to TRBJ2-5, with D perhaps TRBD2 (6 bases). This CDR3 has 13 residues. V was cut by 6 bases and J by 1 base, with 9 bases left in between. Germline V lookup: CDR1 SNHLY, CDR2 FYNNEI. The CDR3 here is CASRTSFQETQYF. The CDR3 nucleotides read TGTGCCAGCAGGACTAGTTTCCAAGAGACCCAGTACTTC.

A few counts support this clonotype. The chain joins TRBV6-5 to TRBJ2-7; D remains unclear. V lost 3 bases to trimming and J lost 3 bases, with 12 bases between them. This CDR3 comprises 14 residues. Germline V gene data show CDR1 as MNHEY and CDR2 as SVGAGI. CDR3 coding DNA: TGTGCCAGCAGTTATAGCCTAGGAATCTACGAGCAGTACTTC. Its translation is CASSYSLGIYEQYF.

This clonotype was recorded at least ten times. The V call is TRBV19, the J call TRBJ1-5; unclear D gene. Germline assignment: CDR1 LNHDA and CDR2 SQIVND (reference sequence). This CDR3 region has 15 residues. V lost 0 bases and J 2 bases, leaving 8 bases between the germline ends. The CDR3: CASSIETVGNQPQHF. DNA of the CDR3: TGTGCCAGTAGTATAGAAACAGTGGGCAATCAGCCCCAGCATTTT.

V is TRBV19 and J is TRBJ2-5; D might be TRBD2 (6 bases). The germline gives CDR1 LNHDA, CDR2 SQIVND (reference sequence). Trimming shortened V by 4 bases and J by 1 base, and 16 bases separated the two germline ends. This CDR3 contains 16 residues. CDR3 region: CASSSKQGLFQETQYF. In DNA, the CDR3 is TGTGCCAGTAGTAGCAAACAAGGACTATTCCAAGAGACCCAGTACTTC.

This clonotype was seen many times. This chain joins TRBV7-2 and TRBJ1-4; D unresolved. Germline CDR1 is SGHTA and CDR2 is FQGNSA. There are 16 residues in the CDR3. With 5 bases removed from V and 8 bases from J, the gap between germline ends came to 21 bases. CDR3 nucleotides: TGTGCCAGCAGCGCAGGACGTACTGATGTAGGAGAAAAACTGTTTTTT. Protein: CASSAGRTDVGEKLFF.

This clonotype turned up a few times. V is TRBV15 and J is TRBJ1-2, with D unresolved. The CDR3 spans 13 residues. The germline V gene encodes CDR1 LNHNV and CDR2 YYDKDF (reference sequence). Trimming removed 7 bases at V and 0 bases at J, with 9 bases between. The CDR3 loop is CATTVVPNYGYTF. The DNA for the CDR3 is TGTGCCACCACCGTGGTCCCTAACTATGGCTACACCTTC.

This clonotype was seen more than once but under ten times. The chain has TRBV6-5 and TRBJ2-5; 8 nucleotides align to TRBD1. V dropped 5 bases and J dropped 0; count of bases not matched to a gene: 5. This CDR3 spans 15 amino acids. Germline V gene sequence: CDR1 MNHEY, CDR2 SVGAGI. In nucleotides, the CDR3 is TGTGCCAGCAGTCAGGGGGCGCCTCACCAAGAGACCCAGTACTTC. Amino acid sequence: CASSQGAPHQETQYF.

The rearrangement uses TRBV20-1 and TRBJ1-5; the D gene is possibly TRBD1 (6 bases). The CDR3 runs 14 residues. Germline values: CDR1 DFQATT, CDR2 SNEGSKA (reference sequence). Trimming removed 4 bases at V and 4 bases at J, with 14 bases between. In DNA form, the CDR3 reads TGCAGTGCTAATGGGGGGCGACTGAATCAGCCCCAGCATTTT. It codes for CSANGGRLNQPQHF.

CDR3 DNA: TGTGCCAGCAGTTACGGGGTCCTCCAAGAGACCCAGTACTTC. Translation: CASSYGVLQETQYF. The gene calls are TRBV6-5 and TRBJ2-5; D unresolved. The CDR3 totals 14 residues. Trimming cost V 2 bases and J 1 base, with 8 bases left between them. CDR1 and CDR2 (germline): MNHEY, SVGAGI.

This clonotype showed up just a few times. The CDR3 DNA reads TGCGCCAGCAGCCCAAAGGGGGCCACTTATGGCTACACCTTC. Translation gives CASSPKGATYGYTF. The chain carries TRBV4-3 and TRBJ1-2, with TRBD1 identical over 7 bases. This CDR3 is built from 14 residues. With V trimmed by 4 bases and J by 5 bases, 7 bases remained unmatched. Germline V gene sequence: CDR1 LGHNA, CDR2 YSLEER.

The rearrangement links TRBV20-1 to TRBJ1-2; unclear D gene. This CDR3 contains 12 residues. The germline V gene encodes CDR1 DFQATT and CDR2 SNEGSKA (reference sequence). The CDR3 loop is CRGWSPHYGYTF. Here the CDR3 DNA reads TGCAGGGGGTGGAGTCCTCACTATGGCTACACCTTC.

This clonotype was seen once. DNA of the CDR3: TGTGCCAGCTCCCCCGGGGGCGGCAGATGGGCTGAAGCTTTCTTT. The encoded protein is CASSPGGGRWAEAFF. This chain joins TRBV18 and TRBJ1-1; D might be TRBD1 (6 bases). Germline V lookup: CDR1 KGHSH, CDR2 LQKENI. Trimming stripped 6 bases from V and 6 bases from J, with 20 bases between. The CDR3 runs to 15 residues.

This clonotype was counted many times. The chain links TRBV6-4 to TRBJ1-2; no clear D. The CDR3 length is 12 residues. Deletions cut 0 bases from V and 4 bases from J, with 3 bases between. The germline V gene encodes CDR1 MRHNA and CDR2 SNTAGT. CDR3 nucleotide sequence: TGTGCCAGCAGTGACTCTGGCTATGGCTACACCTTC. Translation: CASSDSGYGYTF.

This clonotype has a count of ten or more. The chain recombines TRBV24-1 with TRBJ1-2; D remains ambiguous. From germline, CDR1 is KGHDR and CDR2 SFDVKD. The CDR3 has 15 amino acids. V lost 6 bases to trimming and J lost 4 bases, with 17 bases between them. The CDR3 bases are TGTGCCACCAGTCCTTCAGGAGGTCTCTCCTATGGCTACACCTTC. Translating it yields CATSPSGGLSYGYTF.

The V call is TRBV12-3 or TRBV12-4, the J call TRBJ2-5; 7 nucleotides line up with TRBD1. The J segment lost 5 bases and the V segment lost 4 bases, leaving 13 bases of the junction unmatched. There are 16 residues in the CDR3. The DNA of the CDR3 is TGTGCCAGCAGTTATTCTCGACAGGGCCCCCAGGAGACCCAGTACTTC. It codes for CASSYSRQGPQETQYF.

Note on this clonotype: At one boundary the junction diverges from the germline segment, which might be a read error. J is TRBJ1-3 and V is TRBV10-3; tentative D call: TRBD1 (6 bases). Germline V gene lookup returns CDR1 ENHRY and CDR2 SYGVKD. CDR3 size: 13 residues. For the CDR3, the DNA is TGTGCCAGCGAGACAGGCTCTGGAAACATCATATATTTT. It encodes CASETGSGNIIYF.